Relative to its sample, the clone carrying this TCR beta chain is medium-sized. A read error may account for a junction end that differs from germline. Documented time point: technical triplicate 1. Germline values: CDR1 SGHRS, CDR2 YFSETQ. This CDR3 region has 15 residues. These data originate in a study of neurological immune-mediated disorders. Synthesis of cDNA used 5'RACE (with 10-nucleotide random UMIs). MiXCR, run by TCRdb on the 5' RACE reads, gives a single entry per CDR3 protein. The sample lists about 38,000 distinct CDR3 sequences, 11% seen once, with roughly 3.9% in the top ten. The rearrangement uses TRBV5-1 and TRBJ2-1; 9 bases line up with TRBD2. Sample: PBMCs. This TCR came from a man between 60 and 70 years old with HTLV-1-associated myelopathy (HAM/TSP). The CDR3 bases are TGCGCCAGCAGCTGGGGGGCTAGCGGGATTAATGACCAGTTCTTC. This gives the protein CASSWGASGINDQFF.